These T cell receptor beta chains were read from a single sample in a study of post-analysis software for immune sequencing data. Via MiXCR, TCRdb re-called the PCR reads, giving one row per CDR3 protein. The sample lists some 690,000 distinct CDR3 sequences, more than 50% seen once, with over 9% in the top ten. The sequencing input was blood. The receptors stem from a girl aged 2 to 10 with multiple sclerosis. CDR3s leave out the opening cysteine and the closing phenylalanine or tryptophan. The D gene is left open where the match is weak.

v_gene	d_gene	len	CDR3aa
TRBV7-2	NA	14	ASSLVAGSSTDTQY
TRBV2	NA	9	ASNVGDTQY
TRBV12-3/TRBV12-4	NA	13	ASSLEGSGNSPLH
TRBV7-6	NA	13	ASSLETGRKETQY
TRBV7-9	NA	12	ASSLRQDSYEQY
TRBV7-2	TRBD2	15	ASSLVAGGPSTDTQY
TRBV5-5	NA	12	ASSPSREVGEQF
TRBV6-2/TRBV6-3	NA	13	ASSYLRQMNTEAF
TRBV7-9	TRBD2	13	AGSSPSGFYNEQF
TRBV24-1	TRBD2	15	ATSDLRLAGGNNEQF
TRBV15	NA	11	ATSRDASYGYT
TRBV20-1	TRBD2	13	SASSEGLARYEQY
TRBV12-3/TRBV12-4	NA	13	ASSLTGVAYNEQF
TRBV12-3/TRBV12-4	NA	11	ASWLGGNQPQH
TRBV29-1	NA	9	RAGEGETQY
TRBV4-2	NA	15	ASSQDSGLASTDTQY
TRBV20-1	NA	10	SAPGLGYGYT
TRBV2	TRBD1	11	ARGQGFTDTQY
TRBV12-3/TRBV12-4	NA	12	ASSSGSSHYEQY
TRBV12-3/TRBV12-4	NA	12	ASSSTDTVTEAF
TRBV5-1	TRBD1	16	ASSLARDSLYDTGELF
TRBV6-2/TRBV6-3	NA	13	ASSYWTDRTYEQY
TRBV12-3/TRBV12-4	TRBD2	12	ASSLGREFGEQF
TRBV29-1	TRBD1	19	SVRSLGQDYYQVLSTDTQY
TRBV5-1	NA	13	ASSLGLQGTDTQY
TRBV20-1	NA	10	TPASGFAEQF
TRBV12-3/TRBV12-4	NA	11	ASSIRGGTEAF
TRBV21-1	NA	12	ASSKAGSPGEQY
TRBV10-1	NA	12	ASSEGLPSKTQY
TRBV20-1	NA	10	SARTLTDEQF